This TCR beta chain emerged from a study of Ad26.COV2.S vaccination and SARS-CoV-2 variants. This CDR3 comprises 14 residues. V lost 5 bases to trimming and J lost 4 bases, with 12 bases between them. Germline V gives CDR1 MNHNY, CDR2 SVGAGI (reference sequence). Sequencing was performed with immunoSEQ multiplex PCR; in TCRdb, only in-frame clones are kept and a portion is missing. The sample lists 300,000 to 500,000 clones, 80% to 90% occurring once. Study results and caveats: Compared with placebo recipients, vaccine recipients had higher spike-specific TCR breadth.

The treatment is: around 19 received Ad26.COV2.S at low or high dose, single or two shots; roughly five received placebo; per-sample allocation not given. Collection of samples fell on day 63 after the first vaccine or placebo injection. A remark on this clone: The antigen remains undetermined.

This TCR came from a person between 18 and 60 years old who received the Ad26.COV2.S COVID-19 vaccine or a placebo. Sequences were derived from peripheral blood, sampled in a trial of Ad26.COV2.S vaccine versus placebo. The chain carries TRBV6-6 and TRBJ1-5, with D hard to call. In DNA form, the CDR3 reads TGTGCCAGCAGTCCCCCCGGGGAGAATCAGCCCCAGCATTTT. This encodes CASSPPGENQPQHF.